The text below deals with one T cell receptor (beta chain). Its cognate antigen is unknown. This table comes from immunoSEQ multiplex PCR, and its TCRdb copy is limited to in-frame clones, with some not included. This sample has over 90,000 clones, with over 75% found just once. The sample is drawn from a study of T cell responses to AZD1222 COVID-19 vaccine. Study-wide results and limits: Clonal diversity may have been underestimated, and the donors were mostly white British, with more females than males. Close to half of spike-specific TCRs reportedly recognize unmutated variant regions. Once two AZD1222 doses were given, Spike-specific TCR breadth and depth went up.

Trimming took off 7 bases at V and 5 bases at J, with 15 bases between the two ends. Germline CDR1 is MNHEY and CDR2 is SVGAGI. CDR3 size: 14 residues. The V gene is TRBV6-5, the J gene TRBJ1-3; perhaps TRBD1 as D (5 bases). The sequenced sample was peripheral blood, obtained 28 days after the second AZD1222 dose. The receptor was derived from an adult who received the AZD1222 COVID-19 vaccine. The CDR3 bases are TGTGCCAGCACCCCAGGCAGGGACCGAAACACCATATATTTT. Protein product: CASTPGRDRNTIYF.